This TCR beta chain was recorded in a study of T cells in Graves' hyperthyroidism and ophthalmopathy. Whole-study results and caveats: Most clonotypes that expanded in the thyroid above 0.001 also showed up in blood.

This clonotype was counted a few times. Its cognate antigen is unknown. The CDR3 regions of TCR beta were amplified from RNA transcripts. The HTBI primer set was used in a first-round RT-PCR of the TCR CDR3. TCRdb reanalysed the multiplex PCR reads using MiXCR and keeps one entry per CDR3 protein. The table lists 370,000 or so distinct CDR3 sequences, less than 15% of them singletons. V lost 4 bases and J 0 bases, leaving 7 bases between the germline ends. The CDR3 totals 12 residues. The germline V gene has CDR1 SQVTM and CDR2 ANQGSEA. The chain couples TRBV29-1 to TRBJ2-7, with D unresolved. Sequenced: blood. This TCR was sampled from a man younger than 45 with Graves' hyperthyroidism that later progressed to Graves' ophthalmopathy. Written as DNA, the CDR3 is TGCAGCGTTGTTGGGCACTCCTACGAGCAGTACTTC. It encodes CSVVGHSYEQYF.